This T cell receptor (beta chain) was recorded in a study of T cell clusters in autoimmune cytopenias. Study summary: The median distinct TRB clonotype count was a few thousand per sample, from a median roughly 52,000 reads.

General study findings and limits: The T cell clusters were defined only in silico, without experimental functional validation. Primary autoimmune cytopenia patients seemingly lacked the physiological T cell clusters found in healthy donors. TRB repertoire shifts in secondary cytopenia and chronic lymphocytic leukemia mostly reflected lymphoma, not autoimmunity.

About this clonotype itself: Antigen: not known.

TRB amplification used around 270 ng of peripheral blood genomic DNA. TRB was amplified by touch-down multiplex PCR, primer pools A and B combined. Using the multiplex PCR reads, TCRdb records one entry per CDR3 protein without DNA. The repertoire table contains about 2,000 distinct CDR3 sequences. The sequencing input was peripheral blood. The TCR was taken from a human donor with an autoimmune cytopenia or autoimmune hepatitis (not recorded which).

The CDR3 reads CSAPPRQGYNSPLHF. The gene calls are TRBV20-1 and TRBJ1-6; without DNA, the TCRdb call of TRBD1 cannot be checked. Per the germline V gene, CDR1 is DFQATT and CDR2 is SNEGSKA (reference sequence). This CDR3 is 15 amino acids long.